A selection of T cell receptor beta chains follows, all from one sample in a study of chemoradiotherapy in HPV16-positive cancers. Sequencing used immunoSEQ multiplex PCR; TCRdb keeps in-frame clones, though not all of them. The sample shows 1,000 to 1,500 clones, less than 85% of them seen only once. This specimen was tumor tissue, taken from a patient who underwent chemoradiotherapy. The receptor set was obtained from a human donor with HPV-associated anogenital cancer. Each CDR3 is given without its conserved first and last residue. Fields, in order: V gene, CDR3 length, CDR3 protein.

V gene: TRBV5-5; CDR3 length: 13; CDR3 protein: ASRPGTGGFTEAF
V gene: TRBV9; CDR3 length: 13; CDR3 protein: ASRASGYSTDTQY
V gene: TRBV27; CDR3 length: 15; CDR3 protein: ASSSSTGGPAGNTIY
V gene: TRBV2; CDR3 length: 14; CDR3 protein: ASSVTLAGITDTQY
V gene: TRBV5-1; CDR3 length: 12; CDR3 protein: ASSLTQGATEAF
V gene: TRBV9; CDR3 length: 12; CDR3 protein: ASSTRTANYGYT
V gene: TRBV25-1; CDR3 length: 11; CDR3 protein: ASRAASTDTQY
V gene: TRBV6-1; CDR3 length: 12; CDR3 protein: ASSEGQENTEAF
V gene: TRBV19; CDR3 length: 16; CDR3 protein: ASSLRLAGGPGAGELF
V gene: TRBV6-1; CDR3 length: 13; CDR3 protein: ASSRALVGSYEQY
V gene: TRBV6-5; CDR3 length: 13; CDR3 protein: ASSYSGQVAYEQY
V gene: TRBV4-3; CDR3 length: 11; CDR3 protein: ASSHTSEDTQY
V gene: TRBV28; CDR3 length: 11; CDR3 protein: ASSWAGENEQF
V gene: TRBV12-2; CDR3 length: 14; CDR3 protein: ASRFTDTSGSYEQY
V gene: TRBV18; CDR3 length: 14; CDR3 protein: ASSPTSGTYQETQY
V gene: TRBV9; CDR3 length: 15; CDR3 protein: ASSVGASGRSVETQY
V gene: TRBV5-8; CDR3 length: 13; CDR3 protein: ASSLSWDGTGELF
V gene: TRBV5-1; CDR3 length: 12; CDR3 protein: ASSWGTGGDEQY
V gene: TRBV6-5; CDR3 length: 11; CDR3 protein: ASSFLGRTEAF
V gene: TRBV28; CDR3 length: 12; CDR3 protein: ASSSVQGVREQY
V gene: TRBV11-2; CDR3 length: 13; CDR3 protein: ASSPRLAGDMAQY
V gene: TRBV5-6; CDR3 length: 15; CDR3 protein: ASSLGAFRFLNTEAF
V gene: TRBV19; CDR3 length: 13; CDR3 protein: ASSISRAVLQGQF
V gene: TRBV10-2; CDR3 length: 11; CDR3 protein: AIRDSNYSPLH